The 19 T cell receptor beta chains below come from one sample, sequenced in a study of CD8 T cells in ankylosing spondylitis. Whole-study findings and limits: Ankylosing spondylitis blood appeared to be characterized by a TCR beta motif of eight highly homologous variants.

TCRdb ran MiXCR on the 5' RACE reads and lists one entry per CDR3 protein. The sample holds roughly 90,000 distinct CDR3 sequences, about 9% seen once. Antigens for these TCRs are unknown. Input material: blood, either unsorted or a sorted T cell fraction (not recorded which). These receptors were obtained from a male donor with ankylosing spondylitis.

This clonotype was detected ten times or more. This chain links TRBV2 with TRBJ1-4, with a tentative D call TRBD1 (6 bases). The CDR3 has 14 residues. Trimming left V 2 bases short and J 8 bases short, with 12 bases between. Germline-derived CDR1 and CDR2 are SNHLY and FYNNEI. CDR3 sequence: CASSEWGAGEKLFF. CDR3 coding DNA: TGTGCCAGCAGTGAATGGGGGGCAGGAGAAAAACTGTTTTTT.

This CDR3 reads CASSWDFNEQFF. Written as DNA, the CDR3 is TGTGCCAGCAGCTGGGACTTCAATGAGCAGTTCTTC. The rearrangement joins TRBV7-2 to TRBJ2-1; D might be TRBD2 (6 bases). There are 12 residues in the CDR3. Trimming stripped 4 bases from V and 6 bases from J, with 7 bases between. Germline V gene sequence: CDR1 SGHTA, CDR2 FQGNSA. Full variable domain (rest looked up from reference TRBV7-2 and TRBJ2-1): GAGVSQSPSNKVTEKGKDVELRCDPISGHTALYWYRQSLGQGLEFLIYFQGNSAPDKSGLPSDRFSAERTGGSVSTLTIQRTQQEDSAVYLCASSWDFNEQFFGPGTRLTVL.

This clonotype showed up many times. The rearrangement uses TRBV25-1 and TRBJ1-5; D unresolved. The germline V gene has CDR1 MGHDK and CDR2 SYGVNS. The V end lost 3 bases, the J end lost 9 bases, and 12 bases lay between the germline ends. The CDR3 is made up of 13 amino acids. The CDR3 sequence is CASSEDFERPQHF. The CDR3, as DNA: TGTGCCAGCAGTGAGGACTTCGAGAGGCCCCAGCATTTT.

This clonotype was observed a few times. CDR3: CASKTETSTLVGSYEQYV. In DNA form, the CDR3 reads TGCGCCAGCAAGACTGAAACTTCTACTCTTGTGGGCTCCTACGAGCAGTACGTC. The genes are TRBV5-1 and TRBJ2-7; D is undetermined. V lost 6 bases to trimming and J lost 0 bases, with 25 bases between them. The CDR3 consists of 18 residues. Germline-derived CDR1 and CDR2 are SGHRS and YFSETQ.

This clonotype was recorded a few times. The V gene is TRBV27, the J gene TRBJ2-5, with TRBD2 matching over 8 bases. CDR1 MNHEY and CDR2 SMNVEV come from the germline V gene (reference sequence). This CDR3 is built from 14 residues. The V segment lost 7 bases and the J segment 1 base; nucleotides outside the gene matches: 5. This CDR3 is CASTSGGAQETQYF. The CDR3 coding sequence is TGTGCCAGCACTTCGGGAGGGGCCCAAGAGACCCAGTACTTC.

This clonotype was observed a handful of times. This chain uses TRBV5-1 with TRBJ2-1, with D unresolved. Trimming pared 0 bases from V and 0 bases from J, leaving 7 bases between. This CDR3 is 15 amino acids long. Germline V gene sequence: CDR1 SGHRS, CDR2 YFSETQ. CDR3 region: CASSLDVSSYNEQFF. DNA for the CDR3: TGCGCCAGCAGCTTGGACGTGAGCTCCTACAATGAGCAGTTCTTC.

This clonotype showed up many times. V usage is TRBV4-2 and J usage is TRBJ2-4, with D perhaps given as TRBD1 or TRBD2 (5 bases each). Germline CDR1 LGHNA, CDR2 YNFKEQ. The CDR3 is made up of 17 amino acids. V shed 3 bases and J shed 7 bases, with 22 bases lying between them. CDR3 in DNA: TGTGCCAGCAGCCAGGGCTTTGGGGCTCCGGAGGAGAACATTCAGTACTTC. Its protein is CASSQGFGAPEENIQYF.

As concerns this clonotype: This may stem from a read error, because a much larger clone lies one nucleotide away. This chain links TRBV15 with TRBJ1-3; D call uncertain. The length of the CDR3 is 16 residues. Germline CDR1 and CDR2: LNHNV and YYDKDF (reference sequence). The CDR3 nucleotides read TGTGCCACCAGCAGAGGGTCTATAGGCTCTGGAAACACCATAGATTTT. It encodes CATSRGSIGSGNTIDF.

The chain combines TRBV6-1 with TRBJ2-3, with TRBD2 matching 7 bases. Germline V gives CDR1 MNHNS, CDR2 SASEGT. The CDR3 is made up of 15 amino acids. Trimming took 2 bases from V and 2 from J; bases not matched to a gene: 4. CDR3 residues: CASSEWGGSTDTQYF. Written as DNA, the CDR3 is TGTGCCAGCAGTGAATGGGGGGGTTCCACAGATACGCAGTATTTT.

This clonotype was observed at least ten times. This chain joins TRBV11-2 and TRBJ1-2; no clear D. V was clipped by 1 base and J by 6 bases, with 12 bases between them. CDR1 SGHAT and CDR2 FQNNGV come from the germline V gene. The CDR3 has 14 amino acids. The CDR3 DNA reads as TGTGCCAGCAGCTTAGGGGAAGCGGGTCATGGCTACACCTTC. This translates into CASSLGEAGHGYTF. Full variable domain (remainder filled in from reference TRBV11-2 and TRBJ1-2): EAGVAQSPRYKIIEKRQSVAFWCNPISGHATLYWYQQILGQGPKLLIQFQNNGVVDDSQLPKDRFSAERLKGVDSTLKIQPAKLEDSAVYLCASSLGEAGHGYTFGSGTRLTVV.

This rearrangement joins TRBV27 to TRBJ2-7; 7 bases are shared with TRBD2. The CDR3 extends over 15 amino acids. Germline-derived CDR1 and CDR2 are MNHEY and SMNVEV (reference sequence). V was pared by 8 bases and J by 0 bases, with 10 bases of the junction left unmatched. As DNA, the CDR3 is TGTGCCAGCCGCTGGGAGGGATGGGGCTCCTACGAGCAGTACTTC. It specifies CASRWEGWGSYEQYF.

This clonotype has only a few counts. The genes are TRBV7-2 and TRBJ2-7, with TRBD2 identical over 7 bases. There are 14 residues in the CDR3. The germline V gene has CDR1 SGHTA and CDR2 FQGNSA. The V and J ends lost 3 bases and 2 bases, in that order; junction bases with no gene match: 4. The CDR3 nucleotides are TGTGCCAGCAGCTTGCCTAGCGGCGCCTACGAGCAGTACTTC. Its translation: CASSLPSGAYEQYF.

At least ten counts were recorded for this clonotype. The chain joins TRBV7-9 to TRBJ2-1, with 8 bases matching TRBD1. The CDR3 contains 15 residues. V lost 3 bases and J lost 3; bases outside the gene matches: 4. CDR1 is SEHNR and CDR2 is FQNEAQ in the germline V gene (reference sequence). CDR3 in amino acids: CASSFDRGLYNEQFF. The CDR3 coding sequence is TGTGCCAGCAGCTTCGACAGGGGCCTCTACAATGAGCAGTTCTTC.

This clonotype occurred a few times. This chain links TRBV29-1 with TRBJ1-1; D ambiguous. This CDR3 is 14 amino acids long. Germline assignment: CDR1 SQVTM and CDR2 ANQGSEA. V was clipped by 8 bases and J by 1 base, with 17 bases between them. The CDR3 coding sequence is TGCAGCTGTCTCCTTAGGGATGGGAACACTGAAGCTTTCTTT. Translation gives CSCLLRDGNTEAFF.

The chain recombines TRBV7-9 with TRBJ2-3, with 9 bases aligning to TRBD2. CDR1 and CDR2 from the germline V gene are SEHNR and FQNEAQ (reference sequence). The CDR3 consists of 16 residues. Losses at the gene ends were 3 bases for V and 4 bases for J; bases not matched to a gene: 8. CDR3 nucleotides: TGTGCCAGCAGCTTGACTAGCGGACTCCACGCAGATACGCAGTATTTT. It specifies CASSLTSGLHADTQYF.

The CDR3, as DNA: TGTGCCAGCAGGATAGGGTACAGGGATCCGTCGGCTTTCTTT. This translates into CASRIGYRDPSAFF. The gene calls are TRBV7-2 and TRBJ1-1, with D perhaps TRBD1 (6 bases). Germline CDR1 is SGHTA and CDR2 is FQGNSA. CDR3 size: 14 residues. The V gene lost 6 bases and the J gene lost 11 bases, with 22 bases spanning the gap.

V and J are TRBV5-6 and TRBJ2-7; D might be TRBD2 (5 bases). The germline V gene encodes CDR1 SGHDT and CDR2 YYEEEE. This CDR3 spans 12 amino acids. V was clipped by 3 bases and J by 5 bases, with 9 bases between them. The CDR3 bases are TGTGCCAGCAGCTCCCCGGGAAACGAGCAGTACGTC. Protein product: CASSSPGNEQYV.

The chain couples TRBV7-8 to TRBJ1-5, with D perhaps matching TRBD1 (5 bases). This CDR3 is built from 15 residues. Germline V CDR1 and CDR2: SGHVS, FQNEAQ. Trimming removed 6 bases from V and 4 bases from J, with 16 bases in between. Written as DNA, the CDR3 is TGTGCCAGCAGTTCCCTTAGGGGATTGAATCAGCCCCAGCATTTT. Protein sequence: CASSSLRGLNQPQHF.

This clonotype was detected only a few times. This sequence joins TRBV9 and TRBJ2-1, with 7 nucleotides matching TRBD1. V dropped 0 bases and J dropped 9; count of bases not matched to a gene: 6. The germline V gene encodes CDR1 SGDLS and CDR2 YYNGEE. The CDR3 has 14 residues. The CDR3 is CASSVDHRGFEQFF. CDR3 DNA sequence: TGTGCCAGCAGCGTAGACCACAGGGGTTTTGAGCAGTTCTTC.